These T cell receptor beta chains were read from a single sample in a study of OX40 agonist ivuxolimab in advanced cancers. Repertoires were generated with immunoSEQ multiplex PCR, while TCRdb's copy carries only in-frame clones and drops some. The sample records approximately 70,000 clones, over 75% being singletons. The source was CD4+ or CD8+ T cells sorted from blood, collected in a trial of the OX40 agonist ivuxolimab. Source of these receptors: an adult with an advanced solid tumor such as melanoma, head and neck, liver or kidney cancer. Both conserved end residues are part of each CDR3. The D gene is left open where the match is weak. Rows give clone size only sometimes, using once, few, many, or a class for an expanded clone.

J	V	size	D	CDR3	DNA
TRBJ1-5	TRBV28	-	-	CASSLPNQPQHF	TGTGCCAGCAGTTTACCTAATCAGCCCCAGCATTTT
TRBJ2-2	TRBV5-4	-	TRBD2	CASSSSHREGLRGELFF	TGTGCCAGCAGTTCATCTCACCGGGAGGGCCTGAGGGGGGAGCTGTTTTTT
TRBJ1-1	TRBV27	once	-	CASRMELMNTEAFF	TGTGCCAGCAGGATGGAGCTCATGAACACTGAAGCTTTCTTT
TRBJ2-7	TRBV21-1	-	-	CASPTSSGSSYEQYF	TGTGCCAGCCCAACCTCTAGCGGAAGCTCCTACGAGCAGTACTTC
TRBJ1-1	TRBV5-6	-	-	CASSFWGAGFEAFF	TGTGCCAGCAGCTTTTGGGGGGCGGGTTTTGAAGCTTTCTTT
TRBJ2-7	TRBV4-3	once	-	CASSQGTGLDEQYF	TGCGCCAGCAGCCAAGGTACAGGGCTCGACGAGCAGTACTTC
TRBJ2-5	TRBV7-9	-	-	CASSDGHVGTQYF	TGTGCCAGCAGCGATGGACATGTGGGGACCCAGTACTTC
TRBJ2-7	TRBV7-2	-	-	CASSLASVGSSYEQYF	TGTGCCAGCAGCTTAGCTAGTGTAGGGAGCTCCTACGAGCAGTACTTC
TRBJ1-2	TRBV10-3	-	TRBD1	CAIRGQGSYTF	TGTGCCATCAGGGGACAGGGTAGCTACACCTTC
TRBJ2-5	TRBV28	-	-	CASSLYSGLPQETQYF	TGTGCCAGCAGTTTATACTCGGGCTTACCACAAGAGACCCAGTACTTC
TRBJ2-3	TRBV7-3	-	TRBD2	CASSSLTTSGSEIFKRDTQYF	TGTGCCAGCAGCTCGCTAACGACTAGCGGGAGCGAGATTTTTAAGAGAGATACGCAGTATTTT
TRBJ2-1	TRBV15	-	-	CATRTVGQSYNEQFF	TGTGCCACCCGGACAGTTGGCCAATCCTACAATGAGCAGTTCTTC
TRBJ2-1	TRBV27	-	-	CASIATGLSNEQFF	TGTGCCAGCATTGCTACAGGGTTGAGCAATGAGCAGTTCTTC
TRBJ1-2	TRBV5-6	-	-	CASSIDSTPYGYTF	TGTGCCAGCAGCATTGACAGCACTCCCTATGGCTACACCTTC